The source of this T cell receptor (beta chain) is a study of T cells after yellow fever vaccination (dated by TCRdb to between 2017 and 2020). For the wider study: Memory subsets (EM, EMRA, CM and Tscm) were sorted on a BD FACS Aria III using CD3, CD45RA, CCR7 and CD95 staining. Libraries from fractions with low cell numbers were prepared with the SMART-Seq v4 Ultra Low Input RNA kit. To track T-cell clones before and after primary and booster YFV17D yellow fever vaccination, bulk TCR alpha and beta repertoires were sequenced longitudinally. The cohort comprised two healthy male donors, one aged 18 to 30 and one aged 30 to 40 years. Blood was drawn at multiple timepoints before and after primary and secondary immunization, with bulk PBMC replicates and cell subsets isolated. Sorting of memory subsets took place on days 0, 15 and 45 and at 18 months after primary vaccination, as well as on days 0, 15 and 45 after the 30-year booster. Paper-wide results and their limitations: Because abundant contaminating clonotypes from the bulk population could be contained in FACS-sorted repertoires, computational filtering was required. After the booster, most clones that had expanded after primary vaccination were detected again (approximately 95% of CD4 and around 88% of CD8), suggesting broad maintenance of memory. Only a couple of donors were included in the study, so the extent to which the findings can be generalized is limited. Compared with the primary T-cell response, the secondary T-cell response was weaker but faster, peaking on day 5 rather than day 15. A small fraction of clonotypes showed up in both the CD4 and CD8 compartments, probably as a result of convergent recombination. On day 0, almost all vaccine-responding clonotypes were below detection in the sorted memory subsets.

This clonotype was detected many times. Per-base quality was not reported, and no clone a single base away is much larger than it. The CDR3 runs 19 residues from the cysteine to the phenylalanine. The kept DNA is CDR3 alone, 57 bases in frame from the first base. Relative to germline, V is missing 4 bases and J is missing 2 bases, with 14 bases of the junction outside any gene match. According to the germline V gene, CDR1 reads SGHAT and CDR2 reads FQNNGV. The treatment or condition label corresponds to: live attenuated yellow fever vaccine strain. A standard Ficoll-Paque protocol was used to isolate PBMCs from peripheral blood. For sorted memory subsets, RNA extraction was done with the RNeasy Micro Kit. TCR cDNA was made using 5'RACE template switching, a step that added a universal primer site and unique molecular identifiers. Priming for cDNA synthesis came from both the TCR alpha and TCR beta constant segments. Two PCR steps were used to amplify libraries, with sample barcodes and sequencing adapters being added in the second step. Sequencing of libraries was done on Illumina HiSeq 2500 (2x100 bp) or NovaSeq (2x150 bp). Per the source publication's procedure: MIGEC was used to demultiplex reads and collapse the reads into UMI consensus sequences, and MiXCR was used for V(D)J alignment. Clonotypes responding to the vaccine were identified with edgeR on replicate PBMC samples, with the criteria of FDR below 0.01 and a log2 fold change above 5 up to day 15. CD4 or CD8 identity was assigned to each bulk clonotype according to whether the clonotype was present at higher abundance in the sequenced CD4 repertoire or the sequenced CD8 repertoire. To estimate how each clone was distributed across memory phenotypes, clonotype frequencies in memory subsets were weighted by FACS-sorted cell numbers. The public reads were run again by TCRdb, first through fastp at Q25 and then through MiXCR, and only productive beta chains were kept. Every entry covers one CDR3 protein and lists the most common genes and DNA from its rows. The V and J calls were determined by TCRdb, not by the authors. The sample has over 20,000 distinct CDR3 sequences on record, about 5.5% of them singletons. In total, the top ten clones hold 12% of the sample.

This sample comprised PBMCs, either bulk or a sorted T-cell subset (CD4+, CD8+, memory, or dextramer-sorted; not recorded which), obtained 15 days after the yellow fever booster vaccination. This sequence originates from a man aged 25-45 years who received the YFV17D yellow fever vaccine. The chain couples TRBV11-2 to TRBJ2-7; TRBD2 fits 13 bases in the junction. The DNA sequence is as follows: TGTGCCAGCAGCTCCACGACAGGACCGGGACTAGCGGGACCCTACGAGCAGTACTTC. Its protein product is CASSSTTGPGLAGPYEQYF.